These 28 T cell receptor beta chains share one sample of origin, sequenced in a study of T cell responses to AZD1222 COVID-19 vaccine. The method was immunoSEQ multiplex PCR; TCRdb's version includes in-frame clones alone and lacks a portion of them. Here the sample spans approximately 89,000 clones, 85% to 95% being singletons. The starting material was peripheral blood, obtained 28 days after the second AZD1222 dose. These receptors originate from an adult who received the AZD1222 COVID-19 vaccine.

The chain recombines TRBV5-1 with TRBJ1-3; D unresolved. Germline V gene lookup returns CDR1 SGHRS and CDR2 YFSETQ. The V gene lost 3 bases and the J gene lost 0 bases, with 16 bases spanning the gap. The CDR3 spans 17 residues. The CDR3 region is CASSSLGVSSSGNTIYF. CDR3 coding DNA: TGCGCCAGCAGCTCGCTTGGTGTCAGCTCCTCTGGAAACACCATATATTTT.

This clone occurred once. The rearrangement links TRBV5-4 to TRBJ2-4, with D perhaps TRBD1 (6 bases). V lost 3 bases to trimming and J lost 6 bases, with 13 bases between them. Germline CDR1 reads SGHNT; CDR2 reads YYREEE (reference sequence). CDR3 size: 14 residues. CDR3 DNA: TGTGCCAGCAGCTCCGGGACAAGTCCAAACATTCAGTACTTC. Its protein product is CASSSGTSPNIQYF.

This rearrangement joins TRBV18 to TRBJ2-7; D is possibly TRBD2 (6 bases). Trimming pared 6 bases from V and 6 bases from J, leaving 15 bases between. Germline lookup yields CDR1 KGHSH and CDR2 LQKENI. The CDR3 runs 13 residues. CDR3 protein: CASSAGGGSEQYF. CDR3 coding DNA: TGTGCCAGCTCCGCCGGGGGTGGCTCCGAGCAGTACTTC.

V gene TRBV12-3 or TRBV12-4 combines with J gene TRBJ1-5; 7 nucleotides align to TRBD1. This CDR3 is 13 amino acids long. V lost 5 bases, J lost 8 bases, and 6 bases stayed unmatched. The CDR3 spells CASSRQGNEPQHF. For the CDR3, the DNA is TGTGCCAGCAGTCGACAGGGAAACGAGCCCCAGCATTTT.

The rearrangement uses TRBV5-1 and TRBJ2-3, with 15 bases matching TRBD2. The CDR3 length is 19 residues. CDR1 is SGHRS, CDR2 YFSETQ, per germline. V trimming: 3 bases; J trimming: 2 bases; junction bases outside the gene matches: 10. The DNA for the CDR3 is TGCGCCAGCAGCTCTATTCCGGGACTAGCGGGGGGAAACACAGATACGCAGTATTTT. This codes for CASSSIPGLAGGNTDTQYF.

CDR3 protein: CASSPPGHNTGELFF. CDR3 nucleotides: TGTGCCAGCAGTCCTCCGGGACACAACACCGGGGAGCTGTTTTTT. The chain uses TRBV28 and TRBJ2-2, with D tentatively TRBD1 (6 bases). The CDR3 length is 15 residues. The V gene's germline CDR1 is MDHEN and CDR2 SYDVKM. V was cut by 5 bases and J by 2 bases, with 12 bases left in between.

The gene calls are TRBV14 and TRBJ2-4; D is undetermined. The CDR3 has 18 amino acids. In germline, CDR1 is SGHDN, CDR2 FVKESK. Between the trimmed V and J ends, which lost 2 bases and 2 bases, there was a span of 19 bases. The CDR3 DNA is TGTGCCAGCAGCCAACTGCTCTTCGAGAGCGTATCCAAAAACATTCAGTACTTC. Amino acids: CASSQLLFESVSKNIQYF.

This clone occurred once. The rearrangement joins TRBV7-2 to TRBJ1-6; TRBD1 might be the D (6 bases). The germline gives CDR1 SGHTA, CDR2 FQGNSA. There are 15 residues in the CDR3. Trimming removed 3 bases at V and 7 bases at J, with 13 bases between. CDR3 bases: TGTGCCAGCAGCTTTTCCCCAGGGGAAAATTCACCCCTCCACTTT. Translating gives CASSFSPGENSPLHF.

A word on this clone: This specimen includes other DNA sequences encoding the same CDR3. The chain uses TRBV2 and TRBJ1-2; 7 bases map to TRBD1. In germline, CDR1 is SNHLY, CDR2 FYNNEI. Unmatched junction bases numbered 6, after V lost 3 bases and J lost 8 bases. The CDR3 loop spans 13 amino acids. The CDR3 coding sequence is TGTGCCAGCAGTGAGAGGCAGGGGGACGGCTACACCTTC. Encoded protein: CASSERQGDGYTF.

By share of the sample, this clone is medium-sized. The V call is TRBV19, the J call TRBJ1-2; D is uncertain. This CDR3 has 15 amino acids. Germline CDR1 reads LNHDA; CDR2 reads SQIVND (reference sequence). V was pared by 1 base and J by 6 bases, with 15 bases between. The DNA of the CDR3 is TGTGCCAGTAGTATAGGGCTCACCTCGGGTGATGGCTACACCTTC. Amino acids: CASSIGLTSGDGYTF.

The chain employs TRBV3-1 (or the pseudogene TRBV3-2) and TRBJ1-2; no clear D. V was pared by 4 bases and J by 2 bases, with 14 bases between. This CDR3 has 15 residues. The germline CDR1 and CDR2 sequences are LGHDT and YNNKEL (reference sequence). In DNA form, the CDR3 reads TGTGCCAGCAGCCCCTGGTCCCAAATAAACTATGGCTACACCTTC. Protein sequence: CASSPWSQINYGYTF.

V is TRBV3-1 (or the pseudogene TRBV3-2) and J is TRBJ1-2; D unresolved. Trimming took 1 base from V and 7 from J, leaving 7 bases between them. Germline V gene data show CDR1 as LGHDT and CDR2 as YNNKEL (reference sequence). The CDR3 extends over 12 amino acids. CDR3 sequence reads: CASSQVTGGYTF. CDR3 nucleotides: TGTGCCAGCAGCCAAGTAACTGGTGGCTACACCTTC.

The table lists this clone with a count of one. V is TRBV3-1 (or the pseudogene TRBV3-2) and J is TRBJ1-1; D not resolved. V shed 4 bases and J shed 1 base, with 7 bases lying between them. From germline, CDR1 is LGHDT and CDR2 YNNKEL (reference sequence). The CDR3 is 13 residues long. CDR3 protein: CASSRRENTEAFF. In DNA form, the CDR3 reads TGTGCCAGCAGCCGCCGGGAGAACACTGAAGCTTTCTTT.

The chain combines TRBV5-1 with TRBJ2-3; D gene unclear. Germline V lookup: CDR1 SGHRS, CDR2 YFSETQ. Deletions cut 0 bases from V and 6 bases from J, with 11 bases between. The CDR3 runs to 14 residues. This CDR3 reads CASSLGSRSDTQYF. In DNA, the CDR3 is TGCGCCAGCAGCTTGGGTAGCCGGTCCGATACGCAGTATTTT.

The CDR3 DNA reads TGCGCCAGCAGCCCCAGCGCTACCCAGGGGACCCAGTACTTC. It yields the protein CASSPSATQGTQYF. The rearrangement links TRBV5-1 to TRBJ2-5, with D possibly being TRBD1 (5 bases). Germline values: CDR1 SGHRS, CDR2 YFSETQ. V was cut by 4 bases and J by 7 bases, with 17 bases left in between. There are 14 residues in the CDR3.

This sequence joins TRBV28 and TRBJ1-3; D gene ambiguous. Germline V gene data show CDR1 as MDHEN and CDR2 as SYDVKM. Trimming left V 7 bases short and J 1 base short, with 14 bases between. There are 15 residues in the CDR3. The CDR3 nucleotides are TGTGCCAGCACCTCCCTACCTCTTTCTGGAAACACCATATATTTT. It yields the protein CASTSLPLSGNTIYF.

The CDR3 protein is CASSPGTGGEKLFF. CDR3 DNA: TGTGCCAGCAGCCCAGGGACAGGCGGTGAAAAACTGTTTTTT. The V call is TRBV7-2, the J call TRBJ1-4, with 8 bases identical to TRBD1. Germline loops: CDR1 SGHTA, CDR2 FQGNSA. The V gene end was trimmed by 5 bases and the J gene end by 7 bases; junction bases not matched to a gene: 6. This CDR3 comprises 14 residues.

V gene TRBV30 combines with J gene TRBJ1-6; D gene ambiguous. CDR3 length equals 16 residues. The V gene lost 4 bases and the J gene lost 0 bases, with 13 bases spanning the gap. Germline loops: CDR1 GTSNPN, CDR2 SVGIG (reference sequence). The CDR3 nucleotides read TGTGCCTGGATTCCAAGCATTAGCTCCTATAATTCACCCCTCCACTTT. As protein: CAWIPSISSYNSPLHF.

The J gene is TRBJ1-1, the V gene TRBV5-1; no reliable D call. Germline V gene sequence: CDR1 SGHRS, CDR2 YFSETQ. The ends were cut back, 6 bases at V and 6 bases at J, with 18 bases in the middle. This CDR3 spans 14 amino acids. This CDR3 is CASTPGGHAAEAFF. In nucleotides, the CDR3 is TGCGCCAGCACCCCAGGAGGCCACGCCGCTGAAGCTTTCTTT.

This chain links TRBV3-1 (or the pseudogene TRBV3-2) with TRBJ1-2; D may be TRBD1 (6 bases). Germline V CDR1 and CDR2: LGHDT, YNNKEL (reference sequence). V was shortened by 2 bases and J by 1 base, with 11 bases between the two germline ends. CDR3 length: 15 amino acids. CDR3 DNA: TGTGCCAGCAGCCAAACGGACAGTTATAACTATGGCTACACCTTC. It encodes CASSQTDSYNYGYTF.

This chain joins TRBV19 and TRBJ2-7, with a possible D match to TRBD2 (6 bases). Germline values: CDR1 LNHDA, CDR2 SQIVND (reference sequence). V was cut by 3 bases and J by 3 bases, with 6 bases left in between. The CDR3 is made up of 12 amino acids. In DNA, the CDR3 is TGTGCCAGTAGTATGGAGGGCTACGAGCAGTACTTC. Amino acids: CASSMEGYEQYF.

The CDR3, as DNA: TGTGCCTGGAGTGTTGGGCAGGGGAATCAGCCCCAGCATTTT. The encoded protein is CAWSVGQGNQPQHF. The chain links TRBV30 to TRBJ1-5; a weak D match, TRBD1 (6 bases). Germline CDR1 is GTSNPN and CDR2 is SVGIG (reference sequence). This CDR3 is built from 14 residues. Trimming removed 0 bases at V and 4 bases at J, with 10 bases between.

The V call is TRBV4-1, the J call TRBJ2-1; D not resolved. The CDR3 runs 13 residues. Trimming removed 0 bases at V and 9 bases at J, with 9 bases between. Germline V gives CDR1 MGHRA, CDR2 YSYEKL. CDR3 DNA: TGCGCCAGCAGCCAAGAGGGGTATCTTGAGCAGTTCTTC. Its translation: CASSQEGYLEQFF.

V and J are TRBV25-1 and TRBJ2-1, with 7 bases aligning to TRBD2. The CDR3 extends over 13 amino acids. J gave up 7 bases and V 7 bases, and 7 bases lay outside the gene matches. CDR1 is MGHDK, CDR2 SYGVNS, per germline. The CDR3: CASTPPGGNEQFF. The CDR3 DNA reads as TGTGCCAGCACCCCCCCGGGGGGTAATGAGCAGTTCTTC.

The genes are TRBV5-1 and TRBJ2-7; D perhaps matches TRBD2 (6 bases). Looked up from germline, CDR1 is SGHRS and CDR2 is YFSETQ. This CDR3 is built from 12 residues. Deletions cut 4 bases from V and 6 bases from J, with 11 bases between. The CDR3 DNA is TGCGCCAGCAGCCTCGCGGGGACCGAGCAGTACTTC. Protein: CASSLAGTEQYF. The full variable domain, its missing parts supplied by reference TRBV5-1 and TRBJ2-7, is KAGVTQTPRYLIKTRGQQVTLSCSPISGHRSVSWYQQTPGQGLQFLFEYFSETQRNKGNFPGRFSGRQFSNSRSEMNVSTLELGDSALYLCASSLAGTEQYFGPGTRLTVT.

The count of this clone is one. This chain's CDR3 is CATIPGADYYGYTF. CDR3 nucleotide sequence: TGCGCCACTATCCCAGGGGCAGATTATTATGGCTACACCTTC. This chain uses TRBV10-2 with TRBJ1-2, with D possibly being TRBD1 (6 bases). The CDR3 spans 14 residues. Trimming cost V 10 bases and J 5 bases, with 20 bases left between them. In germline, CDR1 is WSHSY, CDR2 SAAADI.

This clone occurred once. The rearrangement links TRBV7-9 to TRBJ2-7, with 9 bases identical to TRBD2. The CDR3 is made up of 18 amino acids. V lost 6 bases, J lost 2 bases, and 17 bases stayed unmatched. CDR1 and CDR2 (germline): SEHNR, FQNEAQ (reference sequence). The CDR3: CASSQLGGGVADPYEQYF. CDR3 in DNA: TGTGCCAGCAGTCAACTAGGCGGGGGGGTTGCGGATCCCTACGAGCAGTACTTC.

The CDR3 sequence is CASSQVPPGSSTDTQYF. CDR3 nucleotides: TGCGCCAGCAGCCAAGTACCCCCAGGGAGCAGCACAGATACGCAGTATTTT. The V call is TRBV4-1, the J call TRBJ2-3, with D perhaps TRBD1 or TRBD2 (5 bases each). The germline V gene encodes CDR1 MGHRA and CDR2 YSYEKL. This CDR3 has 17 residues. Trimming left V 1 base short and J 0 bases short, with 14 bases between.